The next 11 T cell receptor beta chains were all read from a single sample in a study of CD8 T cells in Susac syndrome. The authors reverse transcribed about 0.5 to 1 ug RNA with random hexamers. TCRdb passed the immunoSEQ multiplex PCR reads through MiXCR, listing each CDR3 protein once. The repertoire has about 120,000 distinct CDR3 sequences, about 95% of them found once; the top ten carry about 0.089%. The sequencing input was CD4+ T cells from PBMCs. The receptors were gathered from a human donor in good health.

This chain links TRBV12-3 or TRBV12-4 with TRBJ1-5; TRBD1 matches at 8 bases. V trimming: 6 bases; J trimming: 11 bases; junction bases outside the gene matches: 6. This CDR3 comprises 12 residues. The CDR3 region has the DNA TGTGCCAGCAGGACAGGGGATTCAGCCCAGCATTTT. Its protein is CASRTGDSAQHF.

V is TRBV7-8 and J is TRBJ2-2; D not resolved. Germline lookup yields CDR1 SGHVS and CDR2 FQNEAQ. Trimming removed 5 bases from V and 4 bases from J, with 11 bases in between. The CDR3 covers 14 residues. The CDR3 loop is CASSPTRVTGELFF. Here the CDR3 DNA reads TGTGCCAGCAGCCCGACTCGAGTCACCGGGGAGCTGTTTTTT.

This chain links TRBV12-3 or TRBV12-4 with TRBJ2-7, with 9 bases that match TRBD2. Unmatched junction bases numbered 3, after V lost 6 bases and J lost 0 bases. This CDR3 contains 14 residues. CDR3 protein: CASRSSGNSYEQYF. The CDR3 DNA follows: TGTGCCAGCAGGTCTAGCGGGAACTCCTACGAGCAGTACTTC.

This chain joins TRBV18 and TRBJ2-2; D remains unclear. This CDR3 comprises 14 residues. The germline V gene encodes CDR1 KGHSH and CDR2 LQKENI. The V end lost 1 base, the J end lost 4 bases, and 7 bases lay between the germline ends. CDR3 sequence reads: CASSPLLTTGELFF. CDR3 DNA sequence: TGTGCCAGCTCACCACTACTCACCACCGGGGAGCTGTTTTTT.

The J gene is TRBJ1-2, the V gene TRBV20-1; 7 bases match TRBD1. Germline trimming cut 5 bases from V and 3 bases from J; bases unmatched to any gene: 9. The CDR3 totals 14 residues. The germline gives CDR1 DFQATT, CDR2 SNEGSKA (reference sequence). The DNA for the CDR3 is TGCAGTGCTGCCCGGGACAGCGGGTACTATGGCTACACCTTC. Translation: CSAARDSGYYGYTF.

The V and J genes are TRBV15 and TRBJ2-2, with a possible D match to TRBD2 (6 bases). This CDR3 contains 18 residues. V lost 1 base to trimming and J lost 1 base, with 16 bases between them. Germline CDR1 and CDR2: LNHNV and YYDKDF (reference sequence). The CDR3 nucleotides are TGTGCCACCAGCAGAGCAATTTCCCGGGACTGGAACACCGGGGAGCTGTTTTTT. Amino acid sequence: CATSRAISRDWNTGELFF.

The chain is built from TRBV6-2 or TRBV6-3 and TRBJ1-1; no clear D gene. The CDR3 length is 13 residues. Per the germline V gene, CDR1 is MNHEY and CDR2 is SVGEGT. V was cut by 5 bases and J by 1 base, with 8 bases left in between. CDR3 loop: CASSDHRNTEAFF. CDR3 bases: TGTGCCAGCAGTGATCATCGGAACACTGAAGCTTTCTTT.

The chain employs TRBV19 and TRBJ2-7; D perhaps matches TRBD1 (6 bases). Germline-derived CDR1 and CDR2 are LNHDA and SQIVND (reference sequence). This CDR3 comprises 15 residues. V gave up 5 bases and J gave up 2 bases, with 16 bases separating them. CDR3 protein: CASSLGHGNAYEQYF. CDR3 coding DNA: TGTGCCAGTAGTTTGGGACACGGAAATGCCTACGAGCAGTACTTC. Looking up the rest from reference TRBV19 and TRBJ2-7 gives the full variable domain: DGGITQSPKYLFRKEGQNVTLSCEQNLNHDAMYWYRQDPGQGLRLIYYSQIVNDFQKGDIAEGYSVSREKKESFPLTVTSAQKNPTAFYLCASSLGHGNAYEQYFGPGTRLTVT.

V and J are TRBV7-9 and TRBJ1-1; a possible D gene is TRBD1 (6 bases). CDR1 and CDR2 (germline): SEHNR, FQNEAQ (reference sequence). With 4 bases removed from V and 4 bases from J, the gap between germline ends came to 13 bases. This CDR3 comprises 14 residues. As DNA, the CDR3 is TGTGCCAGCAGCTGGGACCAGGGGACCACTGAAGCTTTCTTT. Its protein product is CASSWDQGTTEAFF. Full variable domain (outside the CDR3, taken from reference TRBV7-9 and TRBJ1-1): DTGVSQNPRHKITKRGQNVTFRCDPISEHNRLYWYRQTLGQGPEFLTYFQNEAQLEKSRLLSDRFSAERPKGSFSTLEIQRTEQGDSAMYLCASSWDQGTTEAFFGQGTRLTVV.

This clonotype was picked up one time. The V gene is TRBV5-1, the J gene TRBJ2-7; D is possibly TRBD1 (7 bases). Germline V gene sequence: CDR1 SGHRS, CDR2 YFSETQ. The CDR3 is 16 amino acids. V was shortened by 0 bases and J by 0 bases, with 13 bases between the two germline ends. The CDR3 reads CASSLDQGGSSYEQYF. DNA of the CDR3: TGCGCCAGCAGCTTGGATCAGGGGGGTAGCTCCTACGAGCAGTACTTC.

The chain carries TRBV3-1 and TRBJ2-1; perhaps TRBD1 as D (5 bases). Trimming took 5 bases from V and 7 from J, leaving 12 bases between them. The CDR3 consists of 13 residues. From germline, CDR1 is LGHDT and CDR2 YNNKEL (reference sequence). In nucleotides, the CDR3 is TGTGCCAGCAGCGGGTGGGGCGTTAATGAGCAGTTCTTC. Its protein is CASSGWGVNEQFF.